The clone carrying this TCR beta chain occurred a few times. Its antigen is not known. Here immunoSEQ multiplex PCR was the method, and the copy in TCRdb shows in-frame clones only, minus some. Among about 85,000 clones, approximately 86% were seen once, and the ten largest hold 2% to 2.5%. This sample is part of a study of radiotherapy plus CTLA-4 blockade in lung cancer. Study-level background: An objective response was seen in about 18% of patients, and disease control in less than 40%.

The CDR3 extends over 20 amino acids. The V gene end was trimmed by 0 bases and the J gene end by 10 bases; junction bases not matched to a gene: 20. The germline CDR1 and CDR2 sequences are MGHRA and YSYEKL. Study-wide results and limits: TCR clones of tumor origin grew in blood after radiotherapy plus ipilimumab.

The starting material was peripheral blood, obtained from a patient treated with radiotherapy plus ipilimumab. The V gene is TRBV4-1, the J gene TRBJ2-1; 11 nucleotides align to TRBD2. This TCR was recovered from a human donor with non-small cell lung cancer who had a partial response to radiotherapy plus ipilimumab. CDR3 DNA: TGCGCCAGCAGCCAAGATCAAGTTTCTTATGGGACTAGCGGCCAGGGGGAGCAGTTCTTC. As protein: CASSQDQVSYGTSGQGEQFF.